This T cell receptor beta chain was found in a study of blood T cell repertoires in COVID-19. Overall study: Samples came from the United States, Italy and Spain, spanning acute and convalescent COVID-19. Nucleic acid was either cDNA or gDNA, and it came from T cells, B-cell-depleted T cells, or PBMCs.

The V end lost 5 bases, the J end lost 0 bases, and 11 bases lay between the germline ends. This CDR3 spans 14 amino acids. The germline V gene has CDR1 SGHRS and CDR2 YFSETQ. As handled by the study authors: Nucleated cell number was recorded as an estimate derived from reference gene primer amplification. Sequencing used immunoSEQ multiplex PCR; TCRdb keeps in-frame clones, though not all of them. That table supplies the V and J calls and clone size; D and trimming were determined from the DNA. The sample consists of about 160,000 clones, approximately 82% of them appearing once. Sequencing was done on a sample of peripheral blood. The sequence was obtained from a woman of 80 years or more with acute or convalescent COVID-19. The rearrangement joins TRBV5-1 to TRBJ1-1, with D perhaps TRBD1 (6 bases). CDR3 DNA: TGCGCCAGCAGTCCCCAGGGGATGAACACTGAAGCTTTCTTT. This encodes CASSPQGMNTEAFF.